The T cell receptor beta chain under discussion was sequenced for a study of beta chain features in type 1 diabetes. Study information: The patient and healthy donor groups were comparable for age, gender and cell yields. Findings and limits, study-wide: Patients showed naive, central memory and Treg TCRB repertoires that appeared more similar than those of healthy donors. High TCR expression in some cells could lead to their over-representation in cDNA sequencing. Researchers report that Type 1 diabetes patients had moderately but significantly shorter TCRB CDR3s across all four CD4+ subsets.

The authors reverse transcribed all of the isolated RNA, so sequencing captured expressed TCRB transcripts. The repertoire was sequenced with immunoSEQ multiplex PCR; TCRdb's copy has only in-frame clones and lacks some. This table has about 660,000 clones, over 12% appearing once. Central memory, naive, regulatory and stem cell-like memory CD4+ cells were sorted by CD45RO/CCR7/CD25/CD127/CD95/CD27. Turning to this clone: The antigen is not known.

The length of the CDR3 is 13 residues. CDR1 SEHNR and CDR2 FQNEAQ come from the germline V gene (reference sequence). V shed 7 bases and J shed 3 bases, with 12 bases lying between them. Sequencing used naive CD4+ T cells from blood. This TCR derives from a man aged 18 to 35 with type 1 diabetes. The rearrangement joins TRBV7-9 to TRBJ1-2, with D possibly TRBD1 on 5 matching bases. CDR3 bases: TGTGCCAGCAAGTGGTGGGGGGACTATGGCTACACCTTC. It yields the protein CASKWWGDYGYTF.